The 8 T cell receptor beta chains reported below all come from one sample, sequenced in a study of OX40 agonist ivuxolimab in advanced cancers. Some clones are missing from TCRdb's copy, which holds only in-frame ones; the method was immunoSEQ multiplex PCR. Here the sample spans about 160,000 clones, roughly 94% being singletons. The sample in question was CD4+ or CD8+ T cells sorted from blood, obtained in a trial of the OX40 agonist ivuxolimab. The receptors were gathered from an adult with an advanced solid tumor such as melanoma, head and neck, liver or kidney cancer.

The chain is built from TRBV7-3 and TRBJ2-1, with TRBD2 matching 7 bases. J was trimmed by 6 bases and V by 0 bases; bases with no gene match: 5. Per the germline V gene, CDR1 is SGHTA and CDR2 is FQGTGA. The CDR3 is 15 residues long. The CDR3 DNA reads TGTGCCAGCAGCTTAACGGGAGGGCGGGGCAATGAGCAGTTCTTC. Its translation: CASSLTGGRGNEQFF. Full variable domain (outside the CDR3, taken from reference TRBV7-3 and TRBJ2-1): GAGVSQTPSNKVTEKGKYVELRCDPISGHTALYWYRQSLGQGPEFLIYFQGTGAADDSGLPNDRFFAVRPEGSVSTLKIQRTERGDSAVYLCASSLTGGRGNEQFFGPGTRLTVL.

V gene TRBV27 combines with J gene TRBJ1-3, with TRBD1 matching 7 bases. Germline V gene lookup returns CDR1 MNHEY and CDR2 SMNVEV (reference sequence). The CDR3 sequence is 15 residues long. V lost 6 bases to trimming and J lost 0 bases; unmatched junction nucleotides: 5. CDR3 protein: CASSLDRRSGNTIYF. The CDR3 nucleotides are TGTGCCAGCAGCCTGGACAGGCGCTCTGGAAACACCATATATTTT.

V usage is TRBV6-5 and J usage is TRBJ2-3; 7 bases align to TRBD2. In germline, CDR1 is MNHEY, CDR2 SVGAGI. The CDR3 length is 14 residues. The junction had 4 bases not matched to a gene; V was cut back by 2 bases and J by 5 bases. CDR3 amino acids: CASSYRPSGDTQYF. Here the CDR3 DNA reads TGTGCCAGCAGTTACAGGCCTAGCGGAGATACGCAGTATTTT.

CDR3 in amino acids: CASSPPASGGYNEQFF. Here the CDR3 DNA reads TGTGCCAGCTCACCACCGGCTAGCGGGGGTTACAATGAGCAGTTCTTC. The chain is built from TRBV18 and TRBJ2-1, with 10 bases that match TRBD2. Germline V CDR1 and CDR2: KGHSH, LQKENI. This CDR3 spans 16 amino acids. V was pared by 0 bases and J by 4 bases, with 3 bases of the junction left unmatched.

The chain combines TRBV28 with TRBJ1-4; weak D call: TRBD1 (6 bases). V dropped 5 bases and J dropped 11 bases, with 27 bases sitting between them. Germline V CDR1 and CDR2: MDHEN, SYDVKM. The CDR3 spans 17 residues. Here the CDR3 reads CASSPLWALQGGGKLFF. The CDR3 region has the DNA TGTGCCAGCAGTCCCCTTTGGGCCTTACAGGGAGGAGGGAAACTGTTTTTT. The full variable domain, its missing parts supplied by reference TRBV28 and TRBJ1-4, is DVKVTQSSRYLVKRTGEKVFLECVQDMDHENMFWYRQDPGLGLRLIYFSYDVKMKEKGDIPEGYSVSREKKERFSLILESASTNQTSMYLCASSPLWALQGGGKLFFGSGTQLSVL.

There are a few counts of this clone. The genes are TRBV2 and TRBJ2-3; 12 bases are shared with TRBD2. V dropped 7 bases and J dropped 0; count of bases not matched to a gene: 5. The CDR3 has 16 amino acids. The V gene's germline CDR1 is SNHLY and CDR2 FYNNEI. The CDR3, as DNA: TGTGCCAGCACGGGGACTAGCGGGTCTAGCACAGATACGCAGTATTTT. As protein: CASTGTSGSSTDTQYF.

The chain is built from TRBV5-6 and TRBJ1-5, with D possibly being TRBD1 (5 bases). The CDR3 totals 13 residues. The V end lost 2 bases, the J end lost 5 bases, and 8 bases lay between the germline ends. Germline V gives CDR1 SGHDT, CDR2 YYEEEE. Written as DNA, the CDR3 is TGTGCCAGCAGCTTAGGGGTGGATCAGCCCCAGCATTTT. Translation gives CASSLGVDQPQHF.

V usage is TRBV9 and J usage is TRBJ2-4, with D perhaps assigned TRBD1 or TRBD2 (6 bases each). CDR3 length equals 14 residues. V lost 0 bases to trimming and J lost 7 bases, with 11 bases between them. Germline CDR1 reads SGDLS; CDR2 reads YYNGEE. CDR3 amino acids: CASSVEGGGNIQYF. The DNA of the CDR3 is TGTGCCAGCAGCGTAGAGGGGGGCGGGAACATTCAGTACTTC. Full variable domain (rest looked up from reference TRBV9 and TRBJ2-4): DSGVTQTPKHLITATGQRVTLRCSPRSGDLSVYWYQQSLDQGLQFLIQYYNGEERAKGNILERFSAQQFPDLHSELNLSSLELGDSALYFCASSVEGGGNIQYFGAGTRLSVL.